These 20 T cell receptor beta chains came from one sample sequenced in a study of technical replicates of blood from a few donors. The data were produced by immunoSEQ multiplex PCR, yet TCRdb's version contains in-frame clones alone and is incomplete. This sample has more than 70,000 clones; 75% to 95% occur once, and the top ten carry roughly 0.27%. Material for sequencing was T cells isolated from PBMCs. All receptors derive from a human donor in good health.

The chain recombines TRBV9 with TRBJ1-2; D is ambiguous. V was cut by 0 bases and J by 1 base, with 10 bases left in between. Germline V lookup: CDR1 SGDLS, CDR2 YYNGEE. The CDR3 is 15 residues long. CDR3 DNA: TGTGCCAGCAGCGTAGATCCTACAGATAACTATGGCTACACCTTC. It is translated as CASSVDPTDNYGYTF.

The chain carries TRBV28 and TRBJ1-1; no clear D gene. The germline CDR1 and CDR2 sequences are MDHEN and SYDVKM. The CDR3 is 16 residues long. Trimming removed 2 bases from V and 5 bases from J, with 18 bases in between. The CDR3: CASSLVGEGFPTEAFF. CDR3 DNA: TGTGCCAGCAGTTTAGTCGGGGAAGGGTTCCCTACTGAAGCTTTCTTT.

The chain uses TRBV19 and TRBJ2-7; 7 bases match TRBD1. CDR1 and CDR2 (germline): LNHDA, SQIVND (reference sequence). The V and J ends lost 0 bases and 2 bases, in that order; junction bases with no gene match: 10. The CDR3 has 17 amino acids. As DNA, the CDR3 is TGTGCCAGTAGTATAGATCGGACAGGCCCTTACGCCTACGAGCAGTACTTC. This codes for CASSIDRTGPYAYEQYF.

The chain carries TRBV7-9 and TRBJ2-3; D uncertain. The V gene's germline CDR1 is SEHNR and CDR2 FQNEAQ (reference sequence). This CDR3 spans 11 amino acids. V shed 6 bases and J shed 7 bases, with 8 bases lying between them. The CDR3 region has the DNA TGTGCCAGCAGTACCGGTTATACGCAGTATTTT. Amino acid sequence: CASSTGYTQYF. Full variable domain (outside the CDR3, taken from reference TRBV7-9 and TRBJ2-3): DTGVSQNPRHKITKRGQNVTFRCDPISEHNRLYWYRQTLGQGPEFLTYFQNEAQLEKSRLLSDRFSAERPKGSFSTLEIQRTEQGDSAMYLCASSTGYTQYFGPGTRLTVL.

The chain joins TRBV19 to TRBJ1-5; 9 bases map to TRBD1. The CDR3 spans 14 residues. V lost 3 bases, J lost 9 bases, and 6 bases stayed unmatched. Germline V gene lookup returns CDR1 LNHDA and CDR2 SQIVND (reference sequence). CDR3: CASSITGGAVPQHF. The CDR3 nucleotides read TGTGCCAGTAGTATTACAGGGGGCGCCGTGCCCCAGCATTTT.

The chain is built from TRBV6-5 and TRBJ1-1, with a possible D match to TRBD1 (5 bases). CDR1 is MNHEY and CDR2 is SVGAGI in the germline V gene. Between the trimmed V and J ends, which lost 4 bases and 3 bases, there was a span of 12 bases. CDR3 length: 14 amino acids. CDR3 DNA: TGTGCCAGCAGTTCCAACCCGACAGACACTGAAGCTTTCTTT. Protein product: CASSSNPTDTEAFF.

The chain couples TRBV4-1 to TRBJ2-4; D unclear. In germline, CDR1 is MGHRA, CDR2 YSYEKL. The CDR3 spans 17 residues. V dropped 1 base and J dropped 6 bases, with 19 bases sitting between them. CDR3: CASSQGRQAAGGNIQYF. CDR3 DNA: TGCGCCAGCAGCCAAGGAAGGCAGGCCGCAGGTGGAAACATTCAGTACTTC.

Only one count was recorded for this clone. V is TRBV6-6 and J is TRBJ2-5; 10 bases agree with TRBD2. This CDR3 is built from 15 residues. After removal of 2 bases from V and 3 bases from J, the junction contained 3 bases not matched to a gene. Germline assignment: CDR1 MNHNY and CDR2 SVGAGI (reference sequence). CDR3 sequence (DNA): TGTGCCAGCAGTTACAGTCTAGCGGGAGAAGAGACCCAGTACTTC. Protein product: CASSYSLAGEETQYF.

This CDR3 reads CASSADRADEKLFF. In DNA, the CDR3 is TGTGCCAGCAGTGCCGACAGGGCTGATGAAAAACTGTTTTTT. The V gene is TRBV6-5, the J gene TRBJ1-4, with 7 nucleotides matching TRBD1. CDR1 MNHEY and CDR2 SVGAGI come from the germline V gene. The CDR3 spans 14 residues. Trimming at V came to 5 bases and at J to 6 bases, leaving 6 bases not matched to a gene.

This clone came up once. This sequence joins TRBV6-5 and TRBJ2-1; tentative D call: TRBD1 (5 bases). CDR1 and CDR2 from the germline V gene are MNHEY and SVGAGI. Trimming removed 0 bases from V and 10 bases from J, with 7 bases in between. CDR3 length: 12 residues. The CDR3 DNA reads TGTGCCAGCAGTTACTCGCCAGGGGAGCAGTTCTTC. Its translation: CASSYSPGEQFF.

The chain employs TRBV5-1 and TRBJ2-5, with 9 bases lining up with TRBD2. Trimming took 0 bases from V and 5 from J; bases not matched to a gene: 5. This CDR3 is 15 amino acids long. The germline CDR1 and CDR2 sequences are SGHRS and YFSETQ. CDR3 bases: TGCGCCAGCAGCTTGGGTAATAGCGGGAGTGAGACCCAGTACTTC. It yields the protein CASSLGNSGSETQYF.

The rearrangement joins TRBV15 to TRBJ1-2; no reliable D call. The CDR3 spans 14 residues. Germline loops: CDR1 LNHNV, CDR2 YYDKDF (reference sequence). Trimming stripped 3 bases from V and 2 bases from J, with 10 bases between. The CDR3 here is CATSRERRNYGYTF. The CDR3 DNA reads TGTGCCACCAGCAGGGAGAGACGAAACTATGGCTACACCTTC.

The gene calls are TRBV7-9 and TRBJ2-7; D is unclear. The CDR3 has 14 amino acids. V lost 4 bases, J lost 7 bases, and 17 bases lay in between. The germline V gene encodes CDR1 SEHNR and CDR2 FQNEAQ (reference sequence). CDR3 in DNA: TGTGCCAGCAGCTCTATTACCCAACCCGGGGAGCAGTACTTC. Translation: CASSSITQPGEQYF.

This chain links TRBV30 with TRBJ1-1; possible D gene TRBD1, 6 bases. V was trimmed by 1 base and J by 1 base, leaving 10 bases between them. The CDR3 has 14 residues. CDR1 is GTSNPN, CDR2 SVGIG, per germline (reference sequence). DNA for the CDR3: TGTGCCTGGAGTGAGGGGGTTGGGAACACTGAAGCTTTCTTT. It yields the protein CAWSEGVGNTEAFF.

This clone was picked up one time. CDR3 region: CASSRDSSWNQPQHF. In DNA form, the CDR3 reads TGTGCCAGCAGCCGCGACAGTTCTTGGAATCAGCCCCAGCATTTT. The chain couples TRBV6-5 to TRBJ1-5; D perhaps matches TRBD1 (5 bases). The CDR3 spans 15 residues. The ends were cut back, 6 bases at V and 4 bases at J, with 16 bases in the middle. The germline CDR1 and CDR2 sequences are MNHEY and SVGAGI.

The genes are TRBV5-1 and TRBJ1-1; tentatively, D is TRBD1 (6 bases). V was trimmed by 7 bases and J by 4 bases, leaving 11 bases between them. CDR3 length: 12 residues. Germline V CDR1 and CDR2: SGHRS, YFSETQ. CDR3 bases: TGCGCCAGCGGAATAGGGGGCACTGAAGCTTTCTTT. Protein: CASGIGGTEAFF.

The chain uses TRBV27 and TRBJ2-1, with 7 bases aligning to TRBD1. Germline V lookup: CDR1 MNHEY, CDR2 SMNVEV (reference sequence). The J segment lost 8 bases and the V segment lost 6 bases, leaving 7 bases of the junction unmatched. The CDR3 contains 13 residues. The chain's CDR3 is CASSERGRDEQFF. In DNA form, the CDR3 reads TGTGCCAGCAGCGAGAGGGGGCGGGATGAGCAGTTCTTC.

The chain carries TRBV15 and TRBJ2-7, with D perhaps TRBD1 (5 bases). Germline loops: CDR1 LNHNV, CDR2 YYDKDF (reference sequence). Trimming removed 2 bases at V and 8 bases at J, with 10 bases between. The CDR3 loop spans 12 amino acids. CDR3 sequence (DNA): TGTGCCACCAGCAGACAGGGTGGTAAGCAGTACTTC. This translates into CATSRQGGKQYF.

As DNA, the CDR3 is TGTGCCAGCAGCCCAGAGGGGGTGTACTATGGCTACACCTTC. This sequence encodes CASSPEGVYYGYTF. V usage is TRBV6-5 and J usage is TRBJ1-2, with D perhaps TRBD1 (6 bases). The germline V gene encodes CDR1 MNHEY and CDR2 SVGAGI. Trimming cost V 6 bases and J 3 bases, with 14 bases left between them. The CDR3 runs 14 residues.

The chain uses TRBV7-9 and TRBJ1-2, with D unresolved. Trimming removed 11 bases at V and 4 bases at J, with 17 bases between. The CDR3 has 13 amino acids. From germline, CDR1 is SEHNR and CDR2 FQNEAQ (reference sequence). The CDR3 sequence is CAYSSGGSYGYTF. As DNA, the CDR3 is TGTGCCTACAGCTCCGGCGGGAGCTATGGCTACACCTTC.